The 29 T cell receptor beta chains in this list originate from one sample, sequenced in a study of T cell repertoires and HLA-DP antigens. For these TCRs, the target antigens are not known. Method: immunoSEQ multiplex PCR; TCRdb's copy keeps in-frame clones and lacks some. This repertoire shows some 110,000 clones, 80% to 95% found once; its top ten account for around 0.3%. Sequencing used CD4+ T cells from PBMCs. The receptors come from a woman younger than 30 in good health and CMV-seronegative.

The chain combines TRBV18 with TRBJ2-1; TRBD1 matches at 7 bases. CDR1 and CDR2 (germline): KGHSH, LQKENI. Trimming took 2 bases from V and 6 from J; bases not matched to a gene: 13. The CDR3 is 17 amino acids. The CDR3 region is CASSPATGARGPNEQFF. The CDR3 nucleotides are TGTGCCAGCTCACCAGCAACAGGGGCGAGGGGCCCCAATGAGCAGTTCTTC.

The chain is built from TRBV5-1 and TRBJ2-6, with D tentatively TRBD1 (6 bases). This CDR3 contains 16 residues. V shed 4 bases and J shed 4 bases, with 15 bases lying between them. Germline V CDR1 and CDR2: SGHRS, YFSETQ. CDR3 amino acids: CASSPGHGRGANVLTF. The CDR3 bases are TGCGCCAGCAGCCCGGGACACGGGCGGGGGGCCAACGTCCTGACTTTC.

This clone came up once. The chain joins TRBV18 to TRBJ2-1; D uncertain. Germline CDR1 KGHSH, CDR2 LQKENI. Trimming cost V 3 bases and J 8 bases, with 14 bases left between them. This CDR3 has 14 residues. The CDR3 spells CASSPVRLSDEQFF. DNA of the CDR3: TGTGCCAGCTCACCCGTTAGGTTGAGCGATGAGCAGTTCTTC.

This chain connects TRBV11-2 to TRBJ1-4; no reliable D call. Germline V gives CDR1 SGHAT, CDR2 FQNNGV. Trimming left V 0 bases short and J 8 bases short, with 13 bases between. The CDR3 loop spans 15 amino acids. CDR3 sequence: CASSLDLWGREKLFF. Written as DNA, the CDR3 is TGTGCCAGCAGCTTAGATCTTTGGGGTCGCGAAAAACTGTTTTTT. Full variable domain (remainder filled in from reference TRBV11-2 and TRBJ1-4): EAGVAQSPRYKIIEKRQSVAFWCNPISGHATLYWYQQILGQGPKLLIQFQNNGVVDDSQLPKDRFSAERLKGVDSTLKIQPAKLEDSAVYLCASSLDLWGREKLFFGSGTQLSVL.

The chain links TRBV29-1 to TRBJ1-1; 7 bases align to TRBD1. In germline, CDR1 is SQVTM, CDR2 ANQGSEA. V was pared by 4 bases and J by 2 bases, with 4 bases of the junction left unmatched. This CDR3 has 13 residues. The CDR3 nucleotides read TGCAGCGTTGCCCGGGACAGAAACACTGAAGCTTTCTTT. Protein: CSVARDRNTEAFF.

The chain has TRBV9 and TRBJ2-7; 8 bases are a match to TRBD2. The CDR3 contains 13 residues. CDR1 and CDR2 from the germline V gene are SGDLS and YYNGEE. With 0 bases clipped from V and 10 bases from J, the junction kept 6 bases outside the gene matches. In DNA, the CDR3 is TGTGCCAGCAGCGTAGAATGGACTAGCAGACAGTACTTC. This encodes CASSVEWTSRQYF. Full variable domain (outside the CDR3, taken from reference TRBV9 and TRBJ2-7): DSGVTQTPKHLITATGQRVTLRCSPRSGDLSVYWYQQSLDQGLQFLIQYYNGEERAKGNILERFSAQQFPDLHSELNLSSLELGDSALYFCASSVEWTSRQYFGPGTRLTVT.

The chain carries TRBV10-3 and TRBJ1-1; maybe TRBD1 (6 bases). CDR1 is ENHRY and CDR2 is SYGVKD in the germline V gene. The CDR3 covers 13 residues. Trimming cost V 6 bases and J 1 base, with 9 bases left between them. The CDR3 loop is CAISIQGNTEAFF. The CDR3 DNA follows: TGTGCCATCAGCATACAGGGGAACACTGAAGCTTTCTTT.

This clone appeared a single time. The chain uses TRBV28 and TRBJ2-3, with TRBD2 matching over 11 bases. Germline loops: CDR1 MDHEN, CDR2 SYDVKM. The V segment lost 6 bases and the J segment 7 bases; nucleotides outside the gene matches: 9. This CDR3 spans 15 amino acids. CDR3 sequence (DNA): TGTGCCAGCAGCATTCCTAGCGGGGGGACGAATACGCAGTATTTT. This codes for CASSIPSGGTNTQYF.

This sequence joins TRBV27 and TRBJ2-7, with TRBD2 identical over 16 bases. Germline V CDR1 and CDR2: MNHEY, SMNVEV (reference sequence). The CDR3 sequence is 17 residues long. Germline trimming cut 5 bases from V and 1 base from J; bases unmatched to any gene: 5. The DNA for the CDR3 is TGTGCCAGCAGTATGGGACTAGCGGGAGGGCCTTCCTACGAGCAGTACTTC. Amino acids: CASSMGLAGGPSYEQYF.

V gene TRBV5-6 combines with J gene TRBJ2-7; D is possibly TRBD2 (6 bases). The V and J ends lost 1 base and 6 bases respectively, with 17 bases between them. The CDR3 totals 15 residues. CDR1 is SGHDT, CDR2 YYEEEE, per germline. The CDR3 DNA reads TGTGCCAGCAGCTTGAGACTAGGCCTTACCCTCGAGCAGTACTTC. Its translation: CASSLRLGLTLEQYF.

The gene calls are TRBV5-1 and TRBJ1-1, with a weak D call TRBD1 (6 bases). Germline V gene data show CDR1 as SGHRS and CDR2 as YFSETQ. The CDR3 sequence is 14 residues long. With 0 bases removed from V and 5 bases from J, the gap between germline ends came to 11 bases. The CDR3 here is CASSLDGGGTEAFF. CDR3 nucleotides: TGCGCCAGCAGCTTGGACGGGGGCGGTACTGAAGCTTTCTTT.

The gene calls are TRBV7-2 and TRBJ2-4; D is possibly TRBD1 (6 bases). The germline V gene has CDR1 SGHTA and CDR2 FQGNSA. The CDR3 spans 17 residues. The ends were cut back, 2 bases at V and 0 bases at J, with 14 bases in the middle. The CDR3 loop reads CASSLPRQVQAKNIQYF. Here the CDR3 DNA reads TGTGCCAGCAGCTTACCTAGACAGGTCCAAGCCAAAAACATTCAGTACTTC. Filled out from reference TRBV7-2 and TRBJ2-4, the complete variable domain reads GAGVSQSPSNKVTEKGKDVELRCDPISGHTALYWYRQSLGQGLEFLIYFQGNSAPDKSGLPSDRFSAERTGGSVSTLTIQRTQQEDSAVYLCASSLPRQVQAKNIQYFGAGTRLSVL.

The J gene is TRBJ2-6, the V gene TRBV28, with D possibly being TRBD1 (5 bases). Germline V gives CDR1 MDHEN, CDR2 SYDVKM. V lost 3 bases, J lost 4 bases, and 13 bases lay in between. CDR3 length equals 16 residues. The CDR3 here is CASSFNGRVGANVLTF. The CDR3 DNA reads TGTGCCAGCAGTTTCAACGGCAGGGTCGGGGCCAACGTCCTGACTTTC.

V gene TRBV7-9 combines with J gene TRBJ2-3, with 8 bases lining up with TRBD1. This CDR3 region has 16 residues. CDR1 and CDR2 (germline): SEHNR, FQNEAQ (reference sequence). V lost 3 bases, J lost 0 bases, and 5 bases stayed unmatched. CDR3 in DNA: TGTGCCAGCAGCTTGCCCCGGGACAGGAGCACAGATACGCAGTATTTT. This encodes CASSLPRDRSTDTQYF.

CDR3 bases: TGTGCCAGCAGCGTTGGATGGAGGCAGCCCCAAGAGACCCAGTACTTC. Amino acids: CASSVGWRQPQETQYF. V and J are TRBV9 and TRBJ2-5, with D possibly matching TRBD2 (5 bases). The CDR3 contains 16 residues. The germline V gene encodes CDR1 SGDLS and CDR2 YYNGEE. Trimming left V 2 bases short and J 1 base short, with 15 bases between.

The genes are TRBV7-1 and TRBJ2-5; tentatively, D is TRBD2 (5 bases). TRBV7-1 is marked as an open reading frame, function uncertain. Trimming took 5 bases from V and 10 from J, leaving 20 bases between them. The CDR3 contains 14 residues. The CDR3 DNA sequence: TGTGCCAGCAGCCCGCCACGGGCTTTTCGGGGCCAGTACTTC. Its protein is CASSPPRAFRGQYF.

The V and J genes are TRBV18 and TRBJ2-3; no clear D gene. Germline lookup yields CDR1 KGHSH and CDR2 LQKENI. The CDR3 has 14 amino acids. The V end was cut by 2 bases, the J end by 2 bases, with 8 bases between. Here the CDR3 reads CASSPDEVTDTQYF. CDR3 nucleotides: TGTGCCAGCTCACCAGACGAGGTCACAGATACGCAGTATTTT.

J is TRBJ2-1 and V is TRBV6-6; 11 positions agree with TRBD2. Germline V gives CDR1 MNHNY, CDR2 SVGAGI (reference sequence). CDR3 length: 15 residues. J lost 16 bases, V lost 6 bases, and 17 bases had no gene match. The CDR3 DNA sequence: TGTGCCAGCAGAGAGGCGCTAGCGGGGGGACACCGTCACTTCTTC. The encoded protein is CASREALAGGHRHFF.

The J gene is TRBJ2-1, the V gene TRBV10-3; 9 positions agree with TRBD1. The CDR3 is made up of 15 amino acids. The junction had 5 bases not matched to a gene; V was cut back by 1 base and J by 7 bases. The V gene's germline CDR1 is ENHRY and CDR2 SYGVKD. CDR3 in amino acids: CAISELGQGHNEQFF. CDR3 sequence (DNA): TGTGCCATCAGTGAGTTGGGACAGGGTCATAATGAGCAGTTCTTC.

The chain carries TRBV27 and TRBJ2-5; D may be TRBD1 (5 bases). CDR1 is MNHEY, CDR2 SMNVEV, per germline (reference sequence). V was trimmed by 2 bases and J by 1 base, leaving 14 bases between them. This CDR3 is built from 16 residues. The CDR3 loop is CASSLRSGYGQETQYF. DNA for the CDR3: TGTGCCAGCAGTTTAAGGTCAGGGTATGGCCAAGAGACCCAGTACTTC.

This chain links TRBV28 with TRBJ1-2; no clear D. CDR1 and CDR2 from the germline V gene are MDHEN and SYDVKM. Trimming took off 4 bases at V and 2 bases at J, with 23 bases between the two ends. CDR3 length equals 18 residues. CDR3 nucleotides: TGTGCCAGCAGTTCCTCACCCGTCGAGTGGGAGCCGAACTATGGCTACACCTTC. Translation gives CASSSSPVEWEPNYGYTF.

This clone was counted a single time. This chain links TRBV27 with TRBJ2-7, with 10 bases that match TRBD1. This CDR3 has 14 residues. In germline, CDR1 is MNHEY, CDR2 SMNVEV (reference sequence). V shed 5 bases and J 7 bases; nucleotides not matched to a gene: 8. CDR3 sequence reads: CASSARDRGWEQYV. The CDR3 region has the DNA TGTGCCAGCAGTGCCCGGGACAGGGGATGGGAGCAGTACGTC.

The rearrangement joins TRBV23-1 to TRBJ2-4, with unresolved D. TRBV23-1 is treated as an ORF (open reading frame) with a function not yet certain. CDR3 size: 16 residues. The V end lost 0 bases, the J end lost 0 bases, and 9 bases lay between the germline ends. The CDR3 nucleotides read TGCGCCAGCAGTCAATCCGGCGGCCTAGCCAAAAACATTCAGTACTTC. Its protein product is CASSQSGGLAKNIQYF.

CDR3 bases: TGTGCCAGCAGTTACAATGGGGTGGCTAATGAAAAACTGTTTTTT. Translation: CASSYNGVANEKLFF. This rearrangement joins TRBV6-5 to TRBJ1-4, with D unclear. CDR1 MNHEY and CDR2 SVGAGI come from the germline V gene. V shed 2 bases and J shed 3 bases, with 10 bases lying between them. The CDR3 loop spans 15 amino acids.

The J gene is TRBJ2-3, the V gene TRBV28; TRBD1 matches 8 bases. The CDR3 extends over 17 amino acids. Unmatched junction bases numbered 16, after V lost 5 bases and J lost 6 bases. CDR1 MDHEN and CDR2 SYDVKM come from the germline V gene. Here the CDR3 DNA reads TGTGCCAGCAGTCTCCCCGGGACAGGTCGTGGGACGGATACGCAGTATTTT. Its protein is CASSLPGTGRGTDTQYF.

The chain carries TRBV6-6 and TRBJ1-2, with TRBD1 matching over 7 bases. This CDR3 comprises 14 residues. From germline, CDR1 is MNHNY and CDR2 SVGAGI (reference sequence). The V and J ends lost 6 bases and 4 bases, in that order; junction bases with no gene match: 8. This chain's CDR3 is CASRPPTGSYGYTF. Here the CDR3 DNA reads TGTGCCAGCAGACCTCCGACAGGGAGCTATGGCTACACCTTC.

The chain has TRBV5-1 and TRBJ1-6; no clear D gene. From germline, CDR1 is SGHRS and CDR2 YFSETQ. The CDR3 consists of 13 residues. The V end lost 0 bases, the J end lost 7 bases, and 5 bases lay between the germline ends. The CDR3 sequence is CASSLAGNSPLHF. The CDR3 DNA sequence: TGCGCCAGCAGCTTGGCGGGGAATTCACCCCTCCACTTT.

The V call is TRBV18, the J call TRBJ1-1; D gene unclear. The CDR3 length is 13 residues. Germline V gene data show CDR1 as KGHSH and CDR2 as LQKENI. V lost 3 bases, J lost 1 base, and 6 bases lay in between. CDR3: CASSPMENTEAFF. The CDR3 DNA sequence: TGTGCCAGCTCACCTATGGAGAACACTGAAGCTTTCTTT.

This chain uses TRBV18 with TRBJ1-4; 8 bases are shared with TRBD1. This CDR3 spans 15 amino acids. Germline trimming cut 5 bases from V and 8 bases from J; bases unmatched to any gene: 10. CDR1 is KGHSH and CDR2 is LQKENI in the germline V gene. The CDR3 region is CASSSPGQEVEKLFF. CDR3 bases: TGTGCCAGCTCATCGCCGGGACAGGAGGTCGAAAAACTGTTTTTT.